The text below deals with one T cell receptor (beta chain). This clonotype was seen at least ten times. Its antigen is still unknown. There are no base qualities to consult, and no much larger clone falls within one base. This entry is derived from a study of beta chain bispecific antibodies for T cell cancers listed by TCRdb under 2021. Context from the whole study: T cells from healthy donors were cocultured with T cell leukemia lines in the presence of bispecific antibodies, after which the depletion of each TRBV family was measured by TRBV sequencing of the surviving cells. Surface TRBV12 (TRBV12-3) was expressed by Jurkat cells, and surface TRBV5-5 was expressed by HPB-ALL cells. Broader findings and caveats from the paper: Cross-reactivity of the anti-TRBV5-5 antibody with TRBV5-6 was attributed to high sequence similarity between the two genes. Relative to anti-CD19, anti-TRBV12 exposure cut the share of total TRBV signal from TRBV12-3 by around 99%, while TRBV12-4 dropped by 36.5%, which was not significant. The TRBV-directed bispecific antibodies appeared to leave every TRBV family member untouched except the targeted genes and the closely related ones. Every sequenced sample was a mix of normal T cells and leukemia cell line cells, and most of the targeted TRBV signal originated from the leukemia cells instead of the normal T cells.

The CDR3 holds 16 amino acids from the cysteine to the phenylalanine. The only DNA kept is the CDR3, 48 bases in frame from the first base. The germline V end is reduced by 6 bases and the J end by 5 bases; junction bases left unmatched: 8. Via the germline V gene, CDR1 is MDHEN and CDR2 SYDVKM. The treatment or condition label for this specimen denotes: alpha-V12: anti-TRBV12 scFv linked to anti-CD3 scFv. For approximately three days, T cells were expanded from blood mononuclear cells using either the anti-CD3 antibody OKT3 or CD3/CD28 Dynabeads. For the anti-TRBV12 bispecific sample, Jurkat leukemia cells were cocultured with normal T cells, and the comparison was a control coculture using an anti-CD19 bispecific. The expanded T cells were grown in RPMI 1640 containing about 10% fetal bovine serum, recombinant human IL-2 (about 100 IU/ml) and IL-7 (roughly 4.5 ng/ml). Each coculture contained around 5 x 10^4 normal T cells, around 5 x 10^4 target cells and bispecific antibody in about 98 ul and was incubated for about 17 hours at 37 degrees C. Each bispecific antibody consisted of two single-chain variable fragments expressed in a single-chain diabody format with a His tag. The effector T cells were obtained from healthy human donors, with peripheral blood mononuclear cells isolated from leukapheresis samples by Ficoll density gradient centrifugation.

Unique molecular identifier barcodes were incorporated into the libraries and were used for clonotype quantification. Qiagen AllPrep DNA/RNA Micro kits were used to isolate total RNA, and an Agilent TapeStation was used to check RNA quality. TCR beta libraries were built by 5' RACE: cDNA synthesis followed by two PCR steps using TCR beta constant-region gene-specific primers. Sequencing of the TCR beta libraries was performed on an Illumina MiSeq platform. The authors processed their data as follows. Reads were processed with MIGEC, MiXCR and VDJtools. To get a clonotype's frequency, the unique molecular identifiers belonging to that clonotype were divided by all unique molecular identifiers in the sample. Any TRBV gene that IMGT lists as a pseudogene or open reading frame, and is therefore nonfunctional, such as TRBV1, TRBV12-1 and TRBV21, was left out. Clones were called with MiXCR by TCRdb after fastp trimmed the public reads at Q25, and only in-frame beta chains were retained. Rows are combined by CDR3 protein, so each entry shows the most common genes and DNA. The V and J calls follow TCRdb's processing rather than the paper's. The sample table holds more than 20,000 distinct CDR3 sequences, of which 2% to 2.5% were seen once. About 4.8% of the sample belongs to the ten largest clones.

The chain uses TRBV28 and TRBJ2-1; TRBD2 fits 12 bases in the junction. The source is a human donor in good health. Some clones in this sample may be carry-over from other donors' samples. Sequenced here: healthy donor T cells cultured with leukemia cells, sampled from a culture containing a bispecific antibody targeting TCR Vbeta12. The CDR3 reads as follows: CASSHERLAGDNEQFF. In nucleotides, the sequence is TGTGCCAGCAGCCACGAACGACTAGCGGGGGACAATGAGCAGTTCTTC.